The 7 T cell receptor beta chains in this list originate from one sample, sequenced in a study of T cell responses to AZD1222 COVID-19 vaccine. The table came from immunoSEQ multiplex PCR; TCRdb's copy has only in-frame clones and leaves some out. The sample includes fewer than 200,000 clones, around 89% of them seen just once. The source material was peripheral blood, sampled on day 0 of AZD1222 vaccination. Receptors were obtained from an adult in good health.

V gene TRBV9 combines with J gene TRBJ1-2; 8 bases fit TRBD1. With V trimmed by 4 bases and J by 8 bases, 13 bases remained unmatched. The CDR3 consists of 15 residues. Germline values: CDR1 SGDLS, CDR2 YYNGEE. The CDR3 nucleotides read TGTGCCAGCAGCCTTAGCCGGGGACAGGAGGAAGGCTACACCTTC. Encoded protein: CASSLSRGQEEGYTF.

The chain carries TRBV4-2 and TRBJ1-1; 7 positions agree with TRBD1. The V and J ends lost 5 bases and 1 base, in that order; junction bases with no gene match: 7. The CDR3 extends over 15 amino acids. CDR1 and CDR2 from the germline V gene are LGHNA and YNFKEQ. In DNA, the CDR3 is TGTGCCAGCAGCGGCCGGGACAGACAGAACACTGAAGCTTTCTTT. It yields the protein CASSGRDRQNTEAFF.

The chain has TRBV24-1 and TRBJ2-5; a possible D gene is TRBD1 (5 bases). The CDR3 loop spans 16 amino acids. V was shortened by 1 base and J by 3 bases, with 14 bases between the two germline ends. Germline CDR1 KGHDR, CDR2 SFDVKD. The CDR3 protein is CATSDFDSKVKETQYF. CDR3 coding DNA: TGTGCCACCAGTGATTTCGACAGTAAGGTAAAAGAGACCCAGTACTTC.

V and J are TRBV5-1 and TRBJ1-1, with TRBD1 identical over 8 bases. V trimming: 6 bases; J trimming: 1 base; junction bases outside the gene matches: 5. CDR3 length: 14 residues. The V gene's germline CDR1 is SGHRS and CDR2 YFSETQ. CDR3 nucleotides: TGCGCCAGCAACCCGGACAGGGCGAACACTGAAGCTTTCTTT. Translating it yields CASNPDRANTEAFF. The complete variable domain, with remaining parts taken from reference TRBV5-1 and TRBJ1-1, reads KAGVTQTPRYLIKTRGQQVTLSCSPISGHRSVSWYQQTPGQGLQFLFEYFSETQRNKGNFPGRFSGRQFSNSRSEMNVSTLELGDSALYLCASNPDRANTEAFFGQGTRLTVV.

Comments on this clone: Distinct nucleotide sequences in the sample also encode this CDR3. This chain links TRBV19 with TRBJ1-6; D remains ambiguous. Germline assignment: CDR1 LNHDA and CDR2 SQIVND (reference sequence). Between the trimmed V and J ends, which lost 0 bases and 7 bases, there was a span of 4 bases. The length of the CDR3 is 13 residues. The CDR3 DNA reads TGTGCCAGTAGTATAGACCTCAATTCACCCCTCCACTTT. Its translation is CASSIDLNSPLHF.

The chain links TRBV6-5 to TRBJ1-2; TRBD1 agrees at 8 bases. This CDR3 is 13 amino acids long. CDR1 is MNHEY and CDR2 is SVGAGI in the germline V gene. Trimming removed 7 bases from V and 7 bases from J; junction bases left unmatched: 8. The CDR3 coding sequence is TGTGCCAGCAACACAGGGGACAGGCCTGGCTACACCTTC. Its translation: CASNTGDRPGYTF.

The chain links TRBV30 to TRBJ1-5, with D perhaps TRBD1 (6 bases). CDR1 GTSNPN and CDR2 SVGIG come from the germline V gene (reference sequence). V was pared by 2 bases and J by 6 bases, with 17 bases between. This CDR3 has 15 residues. The CDR3 protein is CAWSPSTGRFQPQHF. CDR3 DNA sequence: TGTGCCTGGAGTCCTTCTACAGGGCGGTTTCAGCCCCAGCATTTT.